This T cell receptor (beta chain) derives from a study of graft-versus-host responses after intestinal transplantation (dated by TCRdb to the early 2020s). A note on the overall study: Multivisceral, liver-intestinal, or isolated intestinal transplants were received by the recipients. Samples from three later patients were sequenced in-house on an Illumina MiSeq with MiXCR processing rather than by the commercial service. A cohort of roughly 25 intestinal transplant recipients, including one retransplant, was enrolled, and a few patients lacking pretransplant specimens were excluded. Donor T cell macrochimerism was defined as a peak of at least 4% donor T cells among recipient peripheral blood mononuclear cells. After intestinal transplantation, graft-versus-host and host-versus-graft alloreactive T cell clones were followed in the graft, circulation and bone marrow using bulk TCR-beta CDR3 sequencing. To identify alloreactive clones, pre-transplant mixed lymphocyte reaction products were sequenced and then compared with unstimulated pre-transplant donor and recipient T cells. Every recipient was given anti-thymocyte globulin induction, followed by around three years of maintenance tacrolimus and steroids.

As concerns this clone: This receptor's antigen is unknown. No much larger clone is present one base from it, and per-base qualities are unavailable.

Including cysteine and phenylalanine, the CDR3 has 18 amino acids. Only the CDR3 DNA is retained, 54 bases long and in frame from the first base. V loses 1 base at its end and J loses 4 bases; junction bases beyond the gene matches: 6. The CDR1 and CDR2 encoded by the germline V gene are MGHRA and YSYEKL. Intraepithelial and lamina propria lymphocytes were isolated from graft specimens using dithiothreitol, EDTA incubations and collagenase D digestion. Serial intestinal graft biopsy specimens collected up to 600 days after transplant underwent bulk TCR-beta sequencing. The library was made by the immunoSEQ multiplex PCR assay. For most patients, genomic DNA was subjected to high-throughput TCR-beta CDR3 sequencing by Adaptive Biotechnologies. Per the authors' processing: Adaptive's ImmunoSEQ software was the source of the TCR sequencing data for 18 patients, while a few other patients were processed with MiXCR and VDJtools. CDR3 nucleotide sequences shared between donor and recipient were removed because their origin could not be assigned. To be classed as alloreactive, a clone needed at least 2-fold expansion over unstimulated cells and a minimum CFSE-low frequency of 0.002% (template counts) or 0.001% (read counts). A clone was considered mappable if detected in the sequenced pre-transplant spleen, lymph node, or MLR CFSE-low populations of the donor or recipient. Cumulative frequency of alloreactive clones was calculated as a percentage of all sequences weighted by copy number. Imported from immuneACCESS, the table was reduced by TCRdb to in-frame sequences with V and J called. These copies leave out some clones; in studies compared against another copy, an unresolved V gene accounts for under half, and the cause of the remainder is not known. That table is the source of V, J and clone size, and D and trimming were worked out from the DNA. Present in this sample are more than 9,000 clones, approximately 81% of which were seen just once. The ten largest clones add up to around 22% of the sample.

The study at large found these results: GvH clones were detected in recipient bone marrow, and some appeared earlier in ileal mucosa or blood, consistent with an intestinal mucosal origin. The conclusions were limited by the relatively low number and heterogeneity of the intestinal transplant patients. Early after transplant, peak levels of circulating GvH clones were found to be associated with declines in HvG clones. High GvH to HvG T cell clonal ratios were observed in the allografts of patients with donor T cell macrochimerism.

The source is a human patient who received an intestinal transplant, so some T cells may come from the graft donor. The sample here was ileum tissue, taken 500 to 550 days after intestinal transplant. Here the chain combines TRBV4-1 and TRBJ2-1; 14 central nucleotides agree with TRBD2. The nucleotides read TGCGCCAGCAGCCAAGGTACCCGGACTAGCGGGAGGTACAATGAGCAGTTCTTC. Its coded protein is CASSQGTRTSGRYNEQFF.